A single sample is the source of the 28 T cell receptor beta chains below, sequenced in a study of blood T cell repertoires in COVID-19. Generated by immunoSEQ multiplex PCR, the TCRdb table keeps only in-frame clones and is missing some. The sample consists of about 94,000 clones, about four fifths of them appearing once. The sequenced sample was peripheral blood. These receptors were obtained from a man aged 55 to 70 with acute or convalescent COVID-19.

The V and J genes are TRBV12-5 and TRBJ2-7; tentative D call: TRBD1 (5 bases). From germline, CDR1 is LGHNT and CDR2 FRNRAP. This CDR3 spans 16 amino acids. Trimming shortened V by 0 bases and J by 2 bases, and 14 bases separated the two germline ends. This CDR3 is CASGLVLSTEAYEQYF. As DNA, the CDR3 is TGTGCTAGTGGTTTGGTACTATCGACAGAAGCCTACGAGCAGTACTTC. Variable domain in full (rest from reference TRBV12-5 and TRBJ2-7): DARVTQTPRHKVTEMGQEVTMRCQPILGHNTVFWYRQTMMQGLELLAYFRNRAPLDDSGMPKDRFSAEMPDATLATLKIQPSEPRDSAVYFCASGLVLSTEAYEQYFGPGTRLTVT.

The chain recombines TRBV6-2 or TRBV6-3 with TRBJ1-1, with D perhaps TRBD1 (6 bases). The germline CDR1 and CDR2 sequences are MNHEY and SVGEGT. The CDR3 sequence is 12 residues long. V was shortened by 2 bases and J by 7 bases, with 8 bases between the two germline ends. For the CDR3, the DNA is TGTGCCAGCAGTTACACGACAGGTGAAGCTTTCTTT. Translated: CASSYTTGEAFF.

CDR3 sequence reads: CAWSRDTSSYEQYF. The CDR3 bases are TGTGCCTGGAGTAGGGACACCAGCTCCTACGAGCAGTACTTC. The V and J genes are TRBV30 and TRBJ2-7; possibly TRBD1 for D (6 bases). This CDR3 is built from 14 residues. Germline V gene lookup returns CDR1 GTSNPN and CDR2 SVGIG (reference sequence). V lost 2 bases, J lost 0 bases, and 11 bases lay in between.

J is TRBJ1-1 and V is TRBV29-1; TRBD1 aligns across 7 bases. Germline trimming cut 4 bases from V and 4 bases from J; bases unmatched to any gene: 3. The CDR3 runs to 12 residues. Germline V gene lookup returns CDR1 SQVTM and CDR2 ANQGSEA. The CDR3, as DNA: TGCAGCGTTGCAGGGGGTGTCACTGAAGCTTTCTTT. Its protein is CSVAGGVTEAFF.

This chain uses TRBV6-6 with TRBJ1-5; 8 bases are shared with TRBD1. V shed 8 bases and J 2 bases; nucleotides not matched to a gene: 5. The germline V gene has CDR1 MNHNY and CDR2 SVGAGI (reference sequence). This CDR3 comprises 14 residues. The CDR3 sequence is CASDPGQGNQPQHF. The CDR3, as DNA: TGTGCCAGCGACCCGGGACAGGGCAATCAGCCCCAGCATTTT.

The chain couples TRBV7-9 to TRBJ2-5; 12 nucleotides line up with TRBD1. Germline V gives CDR1 SEHNR, CDR2 FQNEAQ (reference sequence). J was trimmed by 7 bases and V by 4 bases; bases with no gene match: 10. This CDR3 region has 16 residues. CDR3 DNA: TGTGCCAGCAGCTCCTCCGGGACAGGGGGCTTAAGGACCCAGTACTTC. It translates to CASSSSGTGGLRTQYF.

The gene calls are TRBV5-1 and TRBJ1-4, with a weak D call TRBD1 (6 bases). Germline V gives CDR1 SGHRS, CDR2 YFSETQ. The CDR3 has 14 amino acids. V lost 4 bases and J lost 7, with 14 bases in between. The CDR3 loop is CASSRGQDLEKLFF. The CDR3 nucleotides are TGCGCCAGCAGCCGGGGACAAGACCTTGAAAAACTGTTTTTT. Full variable domain (remainder filled in from reference TRBV5-1 and TRBJ1-4): KAGVTQTPRYLIKTRGQQVTLSCSPISGHRSVSWYQQTPGQGLQFLFEYFSETQRNKGNFPGRFSGRQFSNSRSEMNVSTLELGDSALYLCASSRGQDLEKLFFGSGTQLSVL.

V and J are TRBV7-8 and TRBJ1-2; D gene unclear. The CDR3 runs 14 residues. Germline values: CDR1 SGHVS, CDR2 FQNEAQ. The germline V and J ends were trimmed by 5 bases and 4 bases, with 14 bases remaining between them. The CDR3 coding sequence is TGTGCCAGCAGCCCCCTGGGCGCCTCCTATGGCTACACCTTC. Its translation: CASSPLGASYGYTF.

The chain's CDR3 is CASSQTDRDEKLFF. Written as DNA, the CDR3 is TGCGCCAGCAGCCAAACGGACAGGGATGAAAAACTGTTTTTT. The chain is built from TRBV4-1 and TRBJ1-4; 8 nucleotides match TRBD1. Germline V gene data show CDR1 as MGHRA and CDR2 as YSYEKL. Trimming took 2 bases from V and 6 from J; bases not matched to a gene: 2. CDR3 length equals 14 residues.

The CDR3 nucleotides are TGTGCCACCAGTGAATATACAGGGGGCGACACAGATACGCAGTATTTT. This gives the protein CATSEYTGGDTDTQYF. The V gene is TRBV24-1, the J gene TRBJ2-3; 9 bases agree with TRBD1. CDR3 length: 16 amino acids. With 4 bases clipped from V and 2 bases from J, the junction kept 6 bases outside the gene matches. Germline CDR1 and CDR2: KGHDR and SFDVKD.

This chain joins TRBV30 and TRBJ1-1, with 7 bases matching TRBD1. Germline CDR1 and CDR2: GTSNPN and SVGIG (reference sequence). The length of the CDR3 is 13 residues. Trimming cost V 4 bases and J 4 bases; bases outside gene matches: 6. The CDR3 region has the DNA TGTGCCTGGACCGGGGCAGGGGGCACTGAAGCTTTCTTT. This gives the protein CAWTGAGGTEAFF.

The rearrangement uses TRBV2 and TRBJ1-4, with 9 bases identical to TRBD1. Trimming removed 5 bases from V and 8 bases from J; junction bases left unmatched: 6. The CDR3 length is 14 residues. Germline V gives CDR1 SNHLY, CDR2 FYNNEI. CDR3 in amino acids: CASSQQGAREKLFF. The CDR3 nucleotides are TGTGCCAGCAGTCAACAGGGGGCGCGAGAAAAACTGTTTTTT.

The chain combines TRBV5-1 with TRBJ1-2; 9 nucleotides agree with TRBD1. The germline V gene encodes CDR1 SGHRS and CDR2 YFSETQ. The CDR3 extends over 15 amino acids. Losses at the gene ends were 3 bases for V and 4 bases for J; bases not matched to a gene: 7. The CDR3 sequence: CASSSDRGSSYGYTF. In DNA, the CDR3 is TGCGCCAGCAGCTCTGACAGGGGGAGCTCCTATGGCTACACCTTC.

V usage is TRBV11-1 and J usage is TRBJ2-7; no clear D gene. The CDR3 is made up of 12 amino acids. In germline, CDR1 is SGHAT, CDR2 FQDESV (reference sequence). Trimming left V 1 base short and J 7 bases short, with 8 bases between. The CDR3 spells CASSLEFEEQYF. The CDR3 DNA is TGTGCCAGCAGCTTAGAATTTGAGGAGCAGTACTTC.

J is TRBJ1-2 and V is TRBV9, with TRBD1 matching over 7 bases. This CDR3 has 15 residues. After removal of 4 bases from V and 5 bases from J, the junction contained 11 bases not matched to a gene. Germline CDR1 reads SGDLS; CDR2 reads YYNGEE. The CDR3 DNA reads as TGTGCCAGCAGCCCGATGGGGACAGATAATTATGGCTACACCTTC. This codes for CASSPMGTDNYGYTF.

The chain uses TRBV19 and TRBJ1-1, with D possibly being TRBD1 (5 bases). The CDR3 has 13 residues. Germline-derived CDR1 and CDR2 are LNHDA and SQIVND (reference sequence). Trimming cost V 1 base and J 5 bases, with 8 bases left between them. The CDR3 DNA follows: TGTGCCAGTAGTATAGGCAGGGTTACTGAAGCTTTCTTT. Translated: CASSIGRVTEAFF.

This clone was seen a handful of times. The rearrangement joins TRBV4-1 to TRBJ1-2; 8 nucleotides agree with TRBD1. The J segment lost 14 bases and the V segment lost 5 bases, leaving 16 bases of the junction unmatched. The CDR3 spans 14 residues. Germline-derived CDR1 and CDR2 are MGHRA and YSYEKL. Here the CDR3 DNA reads TGCGCCAGCAGCTATACCGGGACAGGAGAGACGGGGACCTTC. It translates to CASSYTGTGETGTF.

V usage is TRBV5-1 and J usage is TRBJ1-1, with D possibly being TRBD1 (6 bases). Trimming shortened V by 4 bases and J by 4 bases, and 14 bases separated the two germline ends. Germline values: CDR1 SGHRS, CDR2 YFSETQ. The CDR3 has 14 amino acids. DNA of the CDR3: TGCGCCAGCAGCCCCAGGGGACAATCCACTGAAGCTTTCTTT. This codes for CASSPRGQSTEAFF.

This chain connects TRBV4-2 to TRBJ1-1; D perhaps matches TRBD1 (5 bases). This CDR3 comprises 16 residues. V was trimmed by 0 bases and J by 4 bases, leaving 15 bases between them. The germline gives CDR1 LGHNA, CDR2 YNFKEQ. CDR3 sequence: CASSQDPSVRATEAFF. The CDR3 DNA sequence: TGTGCCAGCAGCCAAGATCCCTCAGTCAGGGCCACTGAAGCTTTCTTT.

The V gene is TRBV3-1 (or the pseudogene TRBV3-2), the J gene TRBJ1-1; 7 bases fit TRBD1. The CDR3 sequence is 13 residues long. Germline assignment: CDR1 LGHDT and CDR2 YNNKEL (reference sequence). Trimming took 5 bases from V and 7 from J; bases not matched to a gene: 7. The CDR3 coding sequence is TGTGCCAGCAGCGAGGGACAGCTCCTTGAAGCTTTCTTT. This encodes CASSEGQLLEAFF.

This sequence joins TRBV15 and TRBJ1-1; 9 nucleotides agree with TRBD1. The CDR3 is 14 amino acids. V dropped 6 bases and J dropped 4; count of bases not matched to a gene: 6. Germline V CDR1 and CDR2: LNHNV, YYDKDF (reference sequence). In DNA form, the CDR3 reads TGTGCCACCAGAGGCGGGGACAGGGCCACTGAAGCTTTCTTT. It codes for CATRGGDRATEAFF. The full variable domain, completed using reference TRBV15 and TRBJ1-1, is DAMVIQNPRYQVTQFGKPVTLSCSQTLNHNVMYWYQQKSSQAPKLLFHYYDKDFNNEADTPDNFQSRRPNTSFCFLDIRSPGLGDTAMYLCATRGGDRATEAFFGQGTRLTVV.

This sequence joins TRBV7-2 and TRBJ2-1; 10 bases line up with TRBD2. The ends lost 6 bases at V and 2 bases at J; junction bases unmatched: 4. Germline CDR1 SGHTA, CDR2 FQGNSA. CDR3 length equals 15 residues. Here the CDR3 DNA reads TGTGCCAGCAGACAGAGCGGGGGGGCCTACAATGAGCAGTTCTTC. Protein product: CASRQSGGAYNEQFF.

This chain links TRBV6-2 or TRBV6-3 with TRBJ1-1, with D tentatively TRBD1 (5 bases). Germline V CDR1 and CDR2: MNHEY, SVGEGT. Trimming shortened V by 2 bases and J by 1 base, and 8 bases separated the two germline ends. CDR3 length: 14 residues. CDR3 sequence reads: CASSYGGGNTEAFF. CDR3 in DNA: TGTGCCAGCAGTTACGGGGGAGGGAACACTGAAGCTTTCTTT.

The gene calls are TRBV7-3 and TRBJ1-2; 8 bases fit TRBD1. After removal of 3 bases from V and 8 bases from J, the junction contained 5 bases not matched to a gene. The CDR3 extends over 13 amino acids. Germline-derived CDR1 and CDR2 are SGHTA and FQGTGA. The CDR3 DNA reads TGTGCCAGCAGCTTCGGGACAGGAGGAGGCTACACCTTC. Translated: CASSFGTGGGYTF.

This chain joins TRBV19 and TRBJ2-2, with 9 nucleotides matching TRBD1. CDR1 is LNHDA and CDR2 is SQIVND in the germline V gene (reference sequence). The V segment lost 5 bases and the J segment 4 bases; nucleotides outside the gene matches: 11. CDR3 length: 17 amino acids. The chain's CDR3 is CASSSTGTGRSTGELFF. The CDR3 coding sequence is TGTGCCAGTAGTTCCACCGGGACAGGGAGATCCACCGGGGAGCTGTTTTTT. Based on the CDR3 plus reference TRBV19 and TRBJ2-2, the full variable domain is DGGITQSPKYLFRKEGQNVTLSCEQNLNHDAMYWYRQDPGQGLRLIYYSQIVNDFQKGDIAEGYSVSREKKESFPLTVTSAQKNPTAFYLCASSSTGTGRSTGELFFGEGSRLTVL.

The rearrangement links TRBV29-1 to TRBJ1-1, with TRBD1 identical over 11 bases. The V gene's germline CDR1 is SQVTM and CDR2 ANQGSEA. With 3 bases clipped from V and 4 bases from J, the junction kept 1 base outside the gene matches. The CDR3 covers 13 residues. CDR3 in amino acids: CSVEGTGGTEAFF. The CDR3, as DNA: TGCAGCGTTGAGGGGACAGGGGGCACTGAAGCTTTCTTT.

The rearrangement joins TRBV5-6 to TRBJ2-5; maybe TRBD1 (6 bases). V was shortened by 3 bases and J by 0 bases, with 12 bases between the two germline ends. The CDR3 extends over 15 amino acids. The germline V gene has CDR1 SGHDT and CDR2 YYEEEE. CDR3 residues: CASSYAGAHQETQYF. The CDR3 coding sequence is TGTGCCAGCAGCTACGCAGGGGCCCACCAAGAGACCCAGTACTTC.

J is TRBJ2-7 and V is TRBV9; D unresolved. Germline V CDR1 and CDR2: SGDLS, YYNGEE. V dropped 3 bases and J dropped 2 bases, with 9 bases sitting between them. This CDR3 has 13 amino acids. DNA for the CDR3: TGTGCCAGCAGCGACCACCGGGCCTACGAGCAGTACTTC. Protein sequence: CASSDHRAYEQYF.